Below are 8 T cell receptor beta chains sequenced from a single sample in a study of OX40 agonist ivuxolimab in advanced cancers. The repertoire was sequenced with immunoSEQ multiplex PCR; TCRdb's copy has only in-frame clones and lacks some. The sample includes about 35,000 clones, around 84% of them seen just once. This sample comprised CD4+ or CD8+ T cells sorted from blood, obtained in a trial of the OX40 agonist ivuxolimab. The receptor set was obtained from an adult with an advanced solid tumor such as melanoma, head and neck, liver or kidney cancer.

This clone showed up just a few times. The chain uses TRBV2 and TRBJ1-4, with D unclear. There are 13 residues in the CDR3. Trimming took off 3 bases at V and 8 bases at J, with 10 bases between the two ends. Germline V gene data show CDR1 as SNHLY and CDR2 as FYNNEI. CDR3 nucleotide sequence: TGTGCCAGCAGTGACGCTATAGGAGAAAAACTGTTTTTT. Translating gives CASSDAIGEKLFF. The entire variable domain, with the rest obtained from reference TRBV2 and TRBJ1-4, is as follows: EPEVTQTPSHQVTQMGQEVILRCVPISNHLYFYWYRQILGQKVEFLVSFYNNEISEKSEIFDDQFSVERPDGSNFTLKIRSTKLEDSAMYFCASSDAIGEKLFFGSGTQLSVL.

V is TRBV7-9 and J is TRBJ1-2; D not certain. Trimming left V 8 bases short and J 0 bases short, with 10 bases between. Germline-derived CDR1 and CDR2 are SEHNR and FQNEAQ (reference sequence). The CDR3 runs 13 residues. The CDR3 loop reads CASGRTANYGYTF. Written as DNA, the CDR3 is TGTGCCAGCGGACGGACCGCTAACTATGGCTACACCTTC.

The chain joins TRBV5-1 to TRBJ2-7; TRBD2 matches at 8 bases. J was trimmed by 4 bases and V by 2 bases; bases with no gene match: 5. Per germline, CDR1 SGHRS and CDR2 YFSETQ. CDR3 size: 14 residues. CDR3: CASSLASGRYEQYF. CDR3 nucleotide sequence: TGCGCCAGCAGCTTAGCCAGCGGGAGATACGAGCAGTACTTC.

In this sample, this clone turned up once. The gene calls are TRBV29-1 and TRBJ2-3; maybe TRBD1 (6 bases). The CDR3 sequence is 14 residues long. CDR1 is SQVTM and CDR2 is ANQGSEA in the germline V gene. Trimming shortened V by 3 bases and J by 5 bases, and 15 bases separated the two germline ends. The CDR3 coding sequence is TGCAGCGTTGAGAAGTCAGGGGTAGTAGATACGCAGTATTTT. Translation: CSVEKSGVVDTQYF.

The CDR3 DNA is TGTGCCAGCAGTTTTGGGGGGACAGGGTTGGAGACCCAGTACTTC. It specifies CASSFGGTGLETQYF. V usage is TRBV5-4 and J usage is TRBJ2-5; 9 bases are a match to TRBD1. The CDR3 length is 15 residues. Losses at the gene ends were 5 bases for V and 5 bases for J; bases not matched to a gene: 10. Germline loops: CDR1 SGHNT, CDR2 YYREEE (reference sequence).

This chain uses TRBV5-1 with TRBJ2-3, with D perhaps matching TRBD2 (6 bases). V lost 2 bases and J 2 bases, leaving 12 bases between the germline ends. The CDR3 runs to 15 residues. Germline V gene lookup returns CDR1 SGHRS and CDR2 YFSETQ. The CDR3 reads CASSFGGVFTDTQYF. Written as DNA, the CDR3 is TGCGCCAGCAGCTTCGGGGGAGTGTTCACAGATACGCAGTATTTT.

The gene calls are TRBV4-3 and TRBJ1-2; D might be TRBD1 (5 bases). The length of the CDR3 is 15 residues. V gave up 0 bases and J gave up 3 bases, with 11 bases separating them. CDR1 and CDR2 from the germline V gene are LGHNA and YSLEER. The CDR3 sequence: CASSQDEGIYYGYTF. As DNA, the CDR3 is TGCGCCAGCAGCCAAGATGAGGGGATCTACTATGGCTACACCTTC.

The J gene is TRBJ1-4, the V gene TRBV7-8; D call uncertain. This CDR3 spans 15 amino acids. V was shortened by 3 bases and J by 4 bases, with 12 bases between the two germline ends. The germline V gene encodes CDR1 SGHVS and CDR2 FQNEAQ. The CDR3 sequence is CASSFTAGVNEKLFF. The CDR3 DNA reads TGTGCCAGCAGCTTTACGGCCGGGGTTAATGAAAAACTGTTTTTT.